This entry lists 13 T cell receptor beta chains sequenced from one sample in a study of blood T cell repertoires in COVID-19. The protocol was immunoSEQ multiplex PCR, while the TCRdb copy is restricted to in-frame clones and leaves out a portion. The table lists about 180,000 clones, roughly three quarters of them singletons. Sequencing input: peripheral blood. Every receptor here comes from a woman older than 75 with COVID-19, enrolled during active disease.

This clone has only one observation. The chain links TRBV18 to TRBJ1-2; D not certain. The CDR3 runs to 13 residues. CDR1 KGHSH and CDR2 LQKENI come from the germline V gene. Trimming shortened V by 5 bases and J by 1 base, and 8 bases separated the two germline ends. The DNA for the CDR3 is TGTGCCAGCTCAGCCGGGGTTAACTATGGCTACACCTTC. Translated: CASSAGVNYGYTF.

This clone was detected once. This sequence joins TRBV27 and TRBJ2-2, with TRBD2 matching over 7 bases. Germline V CDR1 and CDR2: MNHEY, SMNVEV (reference sequence). The V segment lost 6 bases and the J segment 3 bases; nucleotides outside the gene matches: 13. The length of the CDR3 is 17 residues. The CDR3 DNA reads TGTGCCAGCAGCTACCTAAGGGACTATGTAGACACCGGGGAGCTGTTTTTT. Its translation: CASSYLRDYVDTGELFF.

This chain links TRBV4-3 with TRBJ1-1; D is undetermined. This CDR3 is built from 16 residues. Germline V gene sequence: CDR1 LGHNA, CDR2 YSLEER. Trimming shortened V by 0 bases and J by 4 bases, and 15 bases separated the two germline ends. The CDR3 region is CASSQDTLSRGTEAFF. In nucleotides, the CDR3 is TGCGCCAGCAGCCAAGATACCCTCAGTCGGGGCACTGAAGCTTTCTTT.

The chain combines TRBV19 with TRBJ1-2, with 9 nucleotides matching TRBD1. J gave up 1 base and V 6 bases, and 9 bases lay outside the gene matches. CDR1 is LNHDA, CDR2 SQIVND, per germline (reference sequence). The CDR3 has 16 residues. The CDR3: CASRRPGQGYNYGYTF. CDR3 DNA sequence: TGTGCCAGTAGAAGACCGGGACAGGGTTATAACTATGGCTACACCTTC.

The V call is TRBV7-2, the J call TRBJ2-5; 10 nucleotides match TRBD1. Trimming at V came to 1 base and at J to 6 bases, leaving 5 bases not matched to a gene. The CDR3 extends over 15 amino acids. Germline assignment: CDR1 SGHTA and CDR2 FQGNSA. The CDR3 coding sequence is TGTGCCAGCAGCTTAGGACAGGGGGCCTTCCAGACCCAGTACTTC. Translating it yields CASSLGQGAFQTQYF.

The gene calls are TRBV19 and TRBJ2-1; 8 nucleotides line up with TRBD1. There are 16 residues in the CDR3. Per germline, CDR1 LNHDA and CDR2 SQIVND (reference sequence). Trimming took 5 bases from V and 4 from J; bases not matched to a gene: 10. The CDR3 region is CASSVIPGTGYNEQFF. The CDR3 coding sequence is TGTGCCAGTAGTGTGATCCCCGGGACAGGTTACAATGAGCAGTTCTTC. The full variable domain, in which reference TRBV19 and TRBJ2-1 provide the parts outside the CDR3, is DGGITQSPKYLFRKEGQNVTLSCEQNLNHDAMYWYRQDPGQGLRLIYYSQIVNDFQKGDIAEGYSVSREKKESFPLTVTSAQKNPTAFYLCASSVIPGTGYNEQFFGPGTRLTVL.

As DNA, the CDR3 is TGCAGTGCCACTGACATAGGTGGCTACACCTTC. Encoded protein: CSATDIGGYTF. V gene TRBV20-1 combines with J gene TRBJ1-2, with D unclear. Germline loops: CDR1 DFQATT, CDR2 SNEGSKA (reference sequence). The CDR3 runs to 11 residues. The germline V and J ends were trimmed by 6 bases and 7 bases, with 12 bases remaining between them.

This clone appeared once. This chain uses TRBV18 with TRBJ2-1, with a weak D call TRBD2 (6 bases). CDR3 length: 16 amino acids. V was cut by 0 bases and J by 4 bases, with 13 bases left in between. Germline CDR1 KGHSH, CDR2 LQKENI. CDR3 amino acids: CASSPPRREEYNEQFF. DNA for the CDR3: TGTGCCAGCTCACCACCGAGGAGGGAGGAATACAATGAGCAGTTCTTC.

This clone has a handful of counts. The genes are TRBV6-5 and TRBJ2-1; TRBD2 matches at 11 bases. The CDR3 runs to 15 residues. Germline lookup yields CDR1 MNHEY and CDR2 SVGAGI. V lost 5 bases, J lost 4 bases, and 4 bases stayed unmatched. Here the CDR3 reads CASSHRLAGYNEQFF. DNA for the CDR3: TGTGCCAGCAGTCATAGACTAGCGGGATACAATGAGCAGTTCTTC.

For the CDR3, the DNA is TGCGCCAGCAGCCTGGGACAGGGCCGGGACACTGAAGCTTTCTTT. Translated: CASSLGQGRDTEAFF. The chain has TRBV4-3 and TRBJ1-1; the match to TRBD1 covers 9 bases. This CDR3 is 15 amino acids long. With 4 bases clipped from V and 3 bases from J, the junction kept 6 bases outside the gene matches. Germline assignment: CDR1 LGHNA and CDR2 YSLEER.

The chain employs TRBV6-5 and TRBJ1-1; 7 nucleotides agree with TRBD1. Germline assignment: CDR1 MNHEY and CDR2 SVGAGI. This CDR3 is 14 amino acids long. V lost 7 bases to trimming and J lost 2 bases; unmatched junction nucleotides: 7. CDR3 coding DNA: TGTGCCAGCATCCGGGACAGCGGTAACACTGAAGCTTTCTTT. It yields the protein CASIRDSGNTEAFF.

The rearrangement joins TRBV5-1 to TRBJ2-7; 7 bases fit TRBD1. CDR3 length: 14 residues. Germline CDR1 and CDR2: SGHRS and YFSETQ. V lost 2 bases, J lost 6 bases, and 8 bases stayed unmatched. Here the CDR3 reads CASSFSGTVGEQYF. DNA of the CDR3: TGCGCCAGCAGCTTCTCCGGGACAGTGGGCGAGCAGTACTTC. The full variable domain, with the rest looked up from reference TRBV5-1 and TRBJ2-7, is KAGVTQTPRYLIKTRGQQVTLSCSPISGHRSVSWYQQTPGQGLQFLFEYFSETQRNKGNFPGRFSGRQFSNSRSEMNVSTLELGDSALYLCASSFSGTVGEQYFGPGTRLTVT.

This clone has a handful of counts. This chain uses TRBV19 with TRBJ1-6; 7 bases agree with TRBD1. The J segment lost 7 bases and the V segment lost 3 bases, leaving 3 bases of the junction unmatched. The V gene's germline CDR1 is LNHDA and CDR2 SQIVND (reference sequence). CDR3 size: 14 residues. CDR3 protein: CASSIAQGNSPLHF. The CDR3, as DNA: TGTGCCAGTAGTATCGCACAGGGGAATTCACCCCTCCACTTT.